The present entry profiles one T cell receptor beta chain with its context. Its antigen is unknown. The data were obtained in a study of graft-versus-host responses after intestinal transplantation. Study details: Each recipient received a multivisceral, liver-intestinal, or isolated intestinal graft. Anti-thymocyte globulin served as induction for all recipients, who then took tacrolimus and steroids for approximately 3 years. Study-wide points: GvH clonotypes were identified within recipient marrow, with a subset emerging first in ileum or blood. After transplant, early declines in HvG clones were associated with peak levels of circulating GvH clones.

The graft tissue was processed, and this released both intraepithelial and lamina propria lymphocytes. Libraries were prepared by immunoSEQ multiplex PCR; TCRdb keeps only in-frame clonotypes and omits some of them. The sample has under 20,000 clones; 74% are singletons. The sequenced sample was ileum tissue, obtained 14 days after transplant. The clonotype comes from a human patient who received an intestinal transplant, so some T cells may come from the graft donor.

As DNA, the CDR3 is TGTGCCTGGGGGGCGGTCAATGAGCAGTTCTTC. The encoded protein is CAWGAVNEQFF. V is TRBV30 and J is TRBJ2-1, with D perhaps TRBD1 (5 bases). The germline CDR1 and CDR2 sequences are GTSNPN and SVGIG (reference sequence). Trimming cost V 5 bases and J 6 bases, with 8 bases left between them. CDR3 length: 11 residues.